The 6 T cell receptor beta chains given below trace back to one sample, sequenced in a study of cytomegalovirus exposure and HLA in healthy donors (dated by TCRdb to 2016 to 2017). The library was built by means of the immunoSEQ multiplex PCR assay. For the multiplex PCR, a mixture combining 60 forward primers for TCR Vbeta segments and 13 reverse primers for TCR Jbeta segments was used. TCRdb took over this immuneACCESS table, retaining in-frame rearrangements with V and J assigned. Such tables are incomplete; in checked studies, under half of the missing clones stem from an unresolved V gene, and the remainder is unexplained. The sample includes some 200,000 clones, with approximately 84% observed a single time. The ten largest make up about 0.6% of the sample. Sequenced sample: PBMCs. These receptors originate from a woman aged 40 to 55 in good health and CMV-seronegative.

The chain uses TRBV19 and TRBJ1-1, with D unresolved. The CDR3 covers 15 residues. In germline, CDR1 is LNHDA, CDR2 SQIVND (reference sequence). V gave up 3 bases and J gave up 2 bases, with 13 bases separating them. The CDR3 loop is CASSIVAGRNTEAFF. CDR3 bases: TGTGCCAGTAGTATTGTGGCGGGAAGAAACACTGAAGCTTTCTTT.

The DNA for the CDR3 is TGTGCCAGCAGTACGGCAGGGGGCACAGATACGCAGTATTTT. Its protein is CASSTAGGTDTQYF. The chain is built from TRBV7-2 and TRBJ2-3, with D perhaps matching TRBD1 (6 bases). Germline lookup yields CDR1 SGHTA and CDR2 FQGNSA. Between the trimmed V and J ends, which lost 6 bases and 1 base, there was a span of 11 bases. This CDR3 contains 14 residues.

This clone has only one observation. The rearrangement joins TRBV29-1 to TRBJ2-5, with a possible D match to TRBD1 (5 bases). Trimming removed 2 bases from V and 2 bases from J, with 6 bases in between. Germline lookup yields CDR1 SQVTM and CDR2 ANQGSEA. CDR3 length equals 12 residues. In nucleotides, the CDR3 is TGCAGCGTTGAAACAGGACAAGAGACCCAGTACTTC. This translates into CSVETGQETQYF.

This clone was recorded a few times. The chain carries TRBV5-6 and TRBJ2-7; no clear D. V dropped 1 base and J dropped 7 bases, with 9 bases sitting between them. The CDR3 consists of 12 residues. The germline V gene has CDR1 SGHDT and CDR2 YYEEEE. The CDR3 DNA is TGTGCCAGCAGCTTGCCCCCAGGTGAGCAGTACTTC. It codes for CASSLPPGEQYF.

This chain links TRBV5-1 with TRBJ1-1, with D unclear. The CDR3 is 13 amino acids. V shed 4 bases and J shed 0 bases, with 7 bases lying between them. Germline CDR1 and CDR2: SGHRS and YFSETQ. The CDR3: CASSPNMNTEAFF. The DNA for the CDR3 is TGCGCCAGCAGCCCGAACATGAACACTGAAGCTTTCTTT.

The V gene is TRBV30, the J gene TRBJ1-1, with 9 bases fitting TRBD1. V trimming: 2 bases; J trimming: 1 base; junction bases outside the gene matches: 8. CDR3 length: 16 residues. Germline lookup yields CDR1 GTSNPN and CDR2 SVGIG (reference sequence). The CDR3, as DNA: TGTGCCTGGAGTCACTTCCCGGGACAGGGGAACACTGAAGCTTTCTTT. It yields the protein CAWSHFPGQGNTEAFF. Filled out from reference TRBV30 and TRBJ1-1, the complete variable domain reads SQTIHQWPATLVQPVGSPLSLECTVEGTSNPNLYWYRQAAGRGLQLLFYSVGIGQISSEVPQNLSASRPQDRQFILSSKKLLLSDSGFYLCAWSHFPGQGNTEAFFGQGTRLTVV.